The clone carrying this T cell receptor (beta chain) occurred a few times. Its target is not known. This sample is part of a study of cytomegalovirus exposure and HLA in healthy donors. Study-level background: Unique TCR beta sequences numbering about 100 million came from 150 million to 200 million T cells in an earlier analysis. Broader study findings: Later on, analysis showed that most CMV-associated TCR beta chains appeared to be HLA-restricted.

The CDR3 is made up of 14 amino acids. The V end was cut by 3 bases, the J end by 0 bases, with 8 bases between. The germline V gene encodes CDR1 SEHNR and CDR2 FQNEAQ (reference sequence). Vbeta (60) and Jbeta (13) primers were used in the PCR. As originally analysed: Per a later analysis, the number of unique TCR beta chains was approximately 80 million, of which roughly 9.9 million were shared. Method: immunoSEQ multiplex PCR; TCRdb's copy keeps in-frame clones and lacks some. V and J calls and clone size are those listed in that table; D and trimming were worked out from the DNA. Of about 91,000 clones listed, about 68% are singletons.

This sequence originates from a human donor in good health. The sequencing input was PBMCs. The chain employs TRBV7-9 and TRBJ2-5, with D tentatively TRBD1 (6 bases). CDR3 sequence reads: CASSFRGYQETQYF. The CDR3 region has the DNA TGTGCCAGCAGCTTCAGGGGCTACCAAGAGACCCAGTACTTC.